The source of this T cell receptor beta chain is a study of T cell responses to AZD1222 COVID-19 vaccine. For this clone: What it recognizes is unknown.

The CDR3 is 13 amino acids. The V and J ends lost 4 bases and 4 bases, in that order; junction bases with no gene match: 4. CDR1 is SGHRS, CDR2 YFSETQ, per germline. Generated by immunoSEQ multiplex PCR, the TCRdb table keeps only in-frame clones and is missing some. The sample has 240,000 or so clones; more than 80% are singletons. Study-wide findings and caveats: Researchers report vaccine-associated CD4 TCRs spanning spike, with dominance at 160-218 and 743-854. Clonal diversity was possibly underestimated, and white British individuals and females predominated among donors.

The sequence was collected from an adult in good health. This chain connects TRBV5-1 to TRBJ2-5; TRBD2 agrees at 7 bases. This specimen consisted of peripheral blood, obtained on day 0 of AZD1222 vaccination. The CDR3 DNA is TGCGCCAGCAGCCCGGGGGGACTAGAGACCCAGTACTTC. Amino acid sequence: CASSPGGLETQYF.